Each of the 21 T cell receptor beta chains below was sequenced from the same sample in a study of shared clonotypes between healthy human individuals. Here immunoSEQ multiplex PCR was the method, and the copy in TCRdb shows in-frame clones only, minus some. The sample includes some 2,100,000 clones, about 93% of them seen just once. Only CD45RO-negative cells positively selected for CCR7 counted as naive CD8 cells, so terminally differentiated effector memory CD45RA+ cells were excluded. Source material: naive CD8+ T cells from PBMCs. The receptors shown here come from a man aged 18 to 29 in good health. Some clones in this sample may be carry-over from other donors' samples.

The DNA of the CDR3 is TGTGCCAGCAGTGAAGCTTGGGGGCTGGGCAATCAGCCCCAGCATTTT. As protein: CASSEAWGLGNQPQHF. The chain combines TRBV2 with TRBJ1-5; maybe TRBD1 (6 bases). Germline CDR1 SNHLY, CDR2 FYNNEI. Trimming left V 0 bases short and J 2 bases short, with 11 bases between. The CDR3 consists of 16 residues.

This chain joins TRBV7-9 and TRBJ2-7, with D perhaps assigned TRBD1 or TRBD2 (5 bases each). CDR3 size: 14 residues. The V end was cut by 5 bases, the J end by 2 bases, with 13 bases between. Germline V gene lookup returns CDR1 SEHNR and CDR2 FQNEAQ (reference sequence). CDR3 bases: TGTGCCAGCAGCCCGGGACGGCTACCCTACGAGCAGTACTTC. The encoded protein is CASSPGRLPYEQYF.

The chain is built from TRBV7-9 and TRBJ2-3; tentative D call: TRBD2 (5 bases). Germline assignment: CDR1 SEHNR and CDR2 FQNEAQ (reference sequence). The CDR3 is 16 amino acids. V lost 6 bases and J lost 0, with 16 bases in between. CDR3: CASRQHGVASTDTQYF. CDR3 bases: TGTGCCAGCAGACAGCACGGGGTCGCTAGCACAGATACGCAGTATTTT.

The V gene is TRBV6-4, the J gene TRBJ2-5; TRBD2 matches 9 bases. Trimming at V came to 6 bases and at J to 1 base, leaving 3 bases not matched to a gene. Germline CDR1 and CDR2: MRHNA and SNTAGT. This CDR3 is 14 amino acids long. The CDR3 reads CASRVAGAQETQYF. Here the CDR3 DNA reads TGTGCCAGCAGAGTAGCGGGAGCCCAAGAGACCCAGTACTTC.

The rearrangement joins TRBV7-6 to TRBJ2-7; D is ambiguous. CDR1 is SGHVS and CDR2 is FNYEAQ in the germline V gene. The CDR3 runs 12 residues. The V gene lost 1 base and the J gene lost 5 bases, with 6 bases spanning the gap. This CDR3 is CASSLGLDEQYF. In DNA form, the CDR3 reads TGTGCCAGCAGCTTAGGCTTGGACGAGCAGTACTTC.

This clone appeared a single time. The chain couples TRBV27 to TRBJ2-7, with D perhaps TRBD1 (6 bases). In germline, CDR1 is MNHEY, CDR2 SMNVEV (reference sequence). CDR3 length equals 13 residues. V gave up 11 bases and J gave up 2 bases, with 16 bases separating them. CDR3 loop: CASGVGATYEQYF. The CDR3 nucleotides are TGTGCCTCCGGCGTGGGGGCGACCTACGAGCAGTACTTC.

CDR3 DNA sequence: TGTGCCAGCGGCAGGGGCAATCAGCCCCAGCATTTT. This gives the protein CASGRGNQPQHF. The chain has TRBV9 and TRBJ1-5; D might be TRBD1 (5 bases). Germline values: CDR1 SGDLS, CDR2 YYNGEE. V was shortened by 7 bases and J by 2 bases, with 7 bases between the two germline ends. The CDR3 has 12 residues.

This chain joins TRBV27 and TRBJ1-2; no clear D. From germline, CDR1 is MNHEY and CDR2 SMNVEV (reference sequence). The CDR3 is 15 residues long. The germline V and J ends were trimmed by 6 bases and 5 bases, with 19 bases remaining between them. In DNA form, the CDR3 reads TGTGCCAGCAGCCCGGGAGGCGCCATGGTTTATGGCTACACCTTC. Amino acids: CASSPGGAMVYGYTF.

This chain's CDR3 is CASSRNEGGTEAFF. DNA of the CDR3: TGCGCCAGCAGCCGGAACGAAGGGGGCACTGAAGCTTTCTTT. V gene TRBV4-3 combines with J gene TRBJ1-1; TRBD1 might be the D (6 bases). The CDR3 consists of 14 residues. Trimming removed 4 bases at V and 4 bases at J, with 13 bases between. Germline V gives CDR1 LGHNA, CDR2 YSLEER.

The chain has TRBV7-9 and TRBJ1-5; 7 nucleotides agree with TRBD1. Trimming at V came to 0 bases and at J to 13 bases, leaving 6 bases not matched to a gene. Looked up from germline, CDR1 is SEHNR and CDR2 is FQNEAQ (reference sequence). The CDR3 is 13 amino acids. The CDR3 loop is CASSLAGDSYQHF. The CDR3 coding sequence is TGTGCCAGCAGCTTAGCAGGGGACAGTTATCAGCATTTT.

The chain combines TRBV14 with TRBJ2-2; D is unresolved. Trimming removed 1 base at V and 2 bases at J, with 8 bases between. Germline CDR1 is SGHDN and CDR2 is FVKESK. The CDR3 contains 15 residues. The CDR3 DNA is TGTGCCAGCAGCCAAGCCCTCCGCAACACCGGGGAGCTGTTTTTT. This encodes CASSQALRNTGELFF.

The chain links TRBV10-3 to TRBJ2-7; TRBD1 is a possible D gene (5 bases). V gave up 3 bases and J gave up 4 bases, with 10 bases separating them. CDR3 length: 13 amino acids. The germline CDR1 and CDR2 sequences are ENHRY and SYGVKD. CDR3 coding DNA: TGTGCCATCAGTGATGGACACGGATACGAGCAGTACTTC. Its protein is CAISDGHGYEQYF.

As concerns this clone: Other DNA variants within this sample encode the same CDR3. The chain has TRBV27 and TRBJ2-7; no clear D. This CDR3 has 13 residues. From germline, CDR1 is MNHEY and CDR2 SMNVEV (reference sequence). Trimming took 5 bases from V and 5 from J, leaving 13 bases between them. CDR3 amino acids: CASSLLGSNEQYF. The CDR3 DNA is TGTGCCAGCAGTCTCTTGGGTAGCAACGAGCAGTACTTC.

The rearrangement uses TRBV29-1 and TRBJ2-1; perhaps TRBD1 as D (6 bases). Germline CDR1 reads SQVTM; CDR2 reads ANQGSEA. V lost 2 bases to trimming and J lost 0 bases, with 17 bases between them. The CDR3 is made up of 17 amino acids. As DNA, the CDR3 is TGCAGCGTTGAACTGGGCAGGGGTTTTGGCTCCTACAATGAGCAGTTCTTC. It encodes CSVELGRGFGSYNEQFF.

The rearrangement joins TRBV5-1 to TRBJ1-1; 8 bases align to TRBD1. This CDR3 is 16 amino acids long. J was trimmed by 0 bases and V by 3 bases; bases with no gene match: 7. The V gene's germline CDR1 is SGHRS and CDR2 YFSETQ. Written as DNA, the CDR3 is TGCGCCAGCAGCTCCGGGACAGGCAACATGAACACTGAAGCTTTCTTT. Encoded protein: CASSSGTGNMNTEAFF.

The chain links TRBV2 to TRBJ2-7; D tentatively reads TRBD1 or TRBD2 (5 bases each). The germline CDR1 and CDR2 sequences are SNHLY and FYNNEI. The CDR3 sequence is 16 residues long. The ends were cut back, 0 bases at V and 1 base at J, with 13 bases in the middle. The CDR3 sequence is CASSEAPRDPSYEQYF. The CDR3 coding sequence is TGTGCCAGCAGTGAAGCGCCCCGGGACCCTTCCTACGAGCAGTACTTC.

The chain is built from TRBV7-9 and TRBJ2-1; D unresolved. The CDR3 has 12 residues. V was cut by 5 bases and J by 10 bases, with 12 bases left in between. The germline V gene encodes CDR1 SEHNR and CDR2 FQNEAQ (reference sequence). CDR3: CASSAAVAEQFF. The CDR3 DNA is TGTGCCAGCAGCGCAGCCGTCGCGGAGCAGTTCTTC.

J is TRBJ1-2 and V is TRBV5-5; the D gene is possibly TRBD1 (6 bases). CDR1 is SGHKS, CDR2 YYEKEE, per germline (reference sequence). This CDR3 has 15 residues. V was shortened by 2 bases and J by 4 bases, with 15 bases between the two germline ends. In DNA, the CDR3 is TGTGCCAGCAGCTTCTCTCAGGCGGGGGCCTATGGCTACACCTTC. This translates into CASSFSQAGAYGYTF.

J is TRBJ2-5 and V is TRBV10-2, with D perhaps matching TRBD1 or TRBD2 (5 bases each). Trimming removed 7 bases at V and 5 bases at J, with 20 bases between. Germline V CDR1 and CDR2: WSHSY, SAAADI. This CDR3 comprises 15 residues. The CDR3 DNA reads as TGCGCCAGCAAAGACTCACGGGGCGGGCGGGAGACCCAGTACTTC. Residues: CASKDSRGGRETQYF.

The chain carries TRBV7-3 and TRBJ2-4, with D maybe TRBD1 (5 bases). CDR1 and CDR2 from the germline V gene are SGHTA and FQGTGA. CDR3 size: 14 residues. The V end was cut by 4 bases, the J end by 5 bases, with 12 bases between. The CDR3 region has the DNA TGTGCCAGCAGCTCCACCGACAGAGAAAACATTCAGTACTTC. Translation: CASSSTDRENIQYF.

The chain carries TRBV4-3 and TRBJ2-3; D possibly corresponds to TRBD2 (5 bases). The CDR3 has 14 amino acids. CDR1 is LGHNA, CDR2 YSLEER, per germline. With 1 base removed from V and 1 base from J, the gap between germline ends came to 6 bases. This chain's CDR3 is CASSQGRGTDTQYF. CDR3 DNA: TGCGCCAGCAGCCAAGGGCGGGGCACAGATACGCAGTATTTT.